Each of the 30 T cell receptor beta chains below was sequenced from the same sample in a study of siplizumab effects on memory and regulatory T cells. Using immunoSEQ multiplex PCR, the repertoire was profiled, and TCRdb retains in-frame clones only, with some absent. Here the sample spans 90,000 to 120,000 clones, approximately 91% being singletons. Sequencing used CD4+ T cells sorted from blood. The receptor set was obtained from a human donor in good health. Some clones in this sample may be carry-over from other donors' samples.

The chain has TRBV27 and TRBJ2-3; 10 nucleotides align to TRBD2. CDR1 and CDR2 (germline): MNHEY, SMNVEV (reference sequence). Unmatched junction bases numbered 6, after V lost 7 bases and J lost 5 bases. The CDR3 extends over 14 amino acids. The CDR3 region is CASTAGGWGDTQYF. For the CDR3, the DNA is TGTGCCAGCACAGCGGGAGGGTGGGGAGATACGCAGTATTTT.

There are a few counts of this clone. This chain links TRBV2 with TRBJ1-2, with D possibly TRBD1 on 5 matching bases. This CDR3 spans 12 amino acids. CDR1 and CDR2 (germline): SNHLY, FYNNEI. Trimming left V 4 bases short and J 2 bases short, with 5 bases between. CDR3 sequence reads: CASSGQNYGYTF. Written as DNA, the CDR3 is TGTGCCAGCAGTGGACAGAACTATGGCTACACCTTC.

The chain recombines TRBV10-3 with TRBJ2-5; a weak D match, TRBD2 (6 bases). CDR3 size: 13 residues. CDR1 is ENHRY, CDR2 SYGVKD, per germline. V lost 4 bases and J 5 bases, leaving 11 bases between the germline ends. The CDR3 DNA sequence: TGTGCCATCAGTGGATCGGCGGGGGAGACCCAGTACTTC. Translated: CAISGSAGETQYF.

This CDR3 reads CASTRRASGSLTRDTGELFF. In DNA form, the CDR3 reads TGTGCCAGCACACGACGGGCTAGCGGGAGTCTAACAAGAGACACCGGGGAGCTGTTTTTT. The chain is built from TRBV18 and TRBJ2-2, with 10 bases that match TRBD2. CDR1 is KGHSH and CDR2 is LQKENI in the germline V gene. The V and J ends lost 8 bases and 3 bases, in that order; junction bases with no gene match: 21. CDR3 length: 20 amino acids. The whole variable domain, remainder taken from reference TRBV18 and TRBJ2-2, is NAGVMQNPRHLVRRRGQEARLRCSPMKGHSHVYWYRQLPEEGLKFMVYLQKENIIDESGMPKERFSAEFPKEGPSILRIQQVVRGDSAAYFCASTRRASGSLTRDTGELFFGEGSRLTVL.

The chain has TRBV11-1 and TRBJ2-5; tentative D call: TRBD2 (6 bases). The V and J ends lost 2 bases and 0 bases respectively, with 13 bases between them. CDR3 size: 16 residues. Germline-derived CDR1 and CDR2 are SGHAT and FQDESV (reference sequence). CDR3 sequence reads: CASSLTGALYQETQYF. CDR3 sequence (DNA): TGTGCCAGCAGCTTAACGGGAGCCCTTTACCAAGAGACCCAGTACTTC. Full variable domain (remainder filled in from reference TRBV11-1 and TRBJ2-5): EAEVAQSPRYKITEKSQAVAFWCDPISGHATLYWYRQILGQGPELLVQFQDESVVDDSQLPKDRFSAERLKGVDSTLKIQPAELGDSAMYLCASSLTGALYQETQYFGPGTRLLVL.

This chain connects TRBV19 to TRBJ1-1; a weak D match, TRBD1 (6 bases). The CDR3 is 14 residues long. Germline CDR1 and CDR2: LNHDA and SQIVND (reference sequence). Trimming pared 4 bases from V and 8 bases from J, leaving 17 bases between. The CDR3 region is CASSRNTGIPEAFF. The DNA for the CDR3 is TGTGCCAGTAGTAGGAACACAGGGATCCCGGAAGCTTTCTTT.

This chain connects TRBV12-5 to TRBJ2-1, with a tentative D call TRBD2 (5 bases). The germline V gene has CDR1 LGHNT and CDR2 FRNRAP. Trimming took off 1 base at V and 5 bases at J, with 18 bases between the two ends. The CDR3 consists of 17 residues. The CDR3 region is CASGLEKAARPNNEQFF. CDR3 DNA sequence: TGTGCTAGTGGTTTGGAGAAAGCGGCACGCCCGAACAATGAGCAGTTCTTC.

The V call is TRBV7-9, the J call TRBJ2-1; 7 positions match TRBD1. V lost 3 bases, J lost 7 bases, and 9 bases stayed unmatched. Germline values: CDR1 SEHNR, CDR2 FQNEAQ (reference sequence). The CDR3 consists of 15 residues. CDR3 sequence: CASSFVKGAVNEQFF. The CDR3 nucleotides are TGTGCCAGCAGCTTTGTCAAGGGGGCGGTAAATGAGCAGTTCTTC.

This clone was seen once. V is TRBV10-1 and J is TRBJ2-3, with 8 bases lining up with TRBD2. CDR3 size: 16 residues. Germline V gene data show CDR1 as WNHNN and CDR2 as SYGVQD (reference sequence). Trimming took 4 bases from V and 2 from J; bases not matched to a gene: 8. CDR3 protein: CASSVSLADNTDTQYF. The CDR3 DNA reads as TGCGCCAGCAGTGTGTCACTAGCGGATAACACAGATACGCAGTATTTT.

The chain carries TRBV7-9 and TRBJ2-1; D is unresolved. V lost 2 bases to trimming and J lost 7 bases, with 6 bases between them. Germline-derived CDR1 and CDR2 are SEHNR and FQNEAQ (reference sequence). The length of the CDR3 is 12 residues. CDR3 bases: TGTGCCAGCAGCTTACAGTTAAATGAGCAGTTCTTC. Its protein product is CASSLQLNEQFF.

The chain uses TRBV15 and TRBJ2-7; TRBD1 aligns across 7 bases. Looked up from germline, CDR1 is LNHNV and CDR2 is YYDKDF (reference sequence). The CDR3 extends over 15 amino acids. The V and J ends lost 0 bases and 3 bases, in that order; junction bases with no gene match: 5. CDR3 loop: CATSRETGSFYEQYF. DNA of the CDR3: TGTGCCACCAGCAGAGAGACAGGGAGCTTCTACGAGCAGTACTTC.

The V call is TRBV2, the J call TRBJ1-2; D remains ambiguous. This CDR3 comprises 12 residues. From germline, CDR1 is SNHLY and CDR2 FYNNEI. Trimming cost V 6 bases and J 6 bases, with 11 bases left between them. The DNA for the CDR3 is TGTGCCAGCAGGGGGTCCGGCAATGGCTACACCTTC. It yields the protein CASRGSGNGYTF.

This chain connects TRBV28 to TRBJ2-3; D unresolved. Germline values: CDR1 MDHEN, CDR2 SYDVKM. V was clipped by 1 base and J by 3 bases, with 8 bases between them. The CDR3 runs to 14 residues. This CDR3 is CASSLSLSTDTQYF. CDR3 DNA: TGTGCCAGCAGTTTATCGCTTAGTACAGATACGCAGTATTTT.

CDR3 region: CASSLSPSGMTDTQYF. DNA of the CDR3: TGTGCCAGCAGCTTATCCCCTAGCGGGATGACAGATACGCAGTATTTT. The V and J genes are TRBV7-2 and TRBJ2-3; 9 nucleotides line up with TRBD2. V dropped 2 bases and J dropped 3; count of bases not matched to a gene: 6. This CDR3 is built from 16 residues. The germline V gene encodes CDR1 SGHTA and CDR2 FQGNSA.

The chain is built from TRBV30 and TRBJ2-2, with D possibly being TRBD1 or TRBD2 (6 bases each). Per germline, CDR1 GTSNPN and CDR2 SVGIG (reference sequence). There are 16 residues in the CDR3. Trimming took 1 base from V and 1 from J, leaving 13 bases between them. CDR3 loop: CAWSGVRGGNTGELFF. In DNA form, the CDR3 reads TGTGCCTGGAGTGGGGTCAGGGGAGGGAACACCGGGGAGCTGTTTTTT.

In its sample, this clone was seen once. CDR3 in DNA: TGCGCCAGCAGCACAAGACAGGGAACTGAAGCTTTCTTT. Its protein product is CASSTRQGTEAFF. This chain connects TRBV5-1 to TRBJ1-1, with 7 bases that match TRBD1. The V gene end was trimmed by 4 bases and the J gene end by 5 bases; junction bases not matched to a gene: 5. The germline gives CDR1 SGHRS, CDR2 YFSETQ. The CDR3 loop spans 13 amino acids.

Here the CDR3 reads CASRWTGGAHQPQHF. The CDR3 nucleotides read TGTGCCAGCAGGTGGACAGGGGGCGCACATCAGCCCCAGCATTTT. This chain connects TRBV2 to TRBJ1-5, with 11 nucleotides matching TRBD1. J gave up 5 bases and V 6 bases, and 6 bases lay outside the gene matches. Per germline, CDR1 SNHLY and CDR2 FYNNEI. This CDR3 spans 15 amino acids.

This chain links TRBV5-5 with TRBJ1-5; no reliable D call. Between the trimmed V and J ends, which lost 2 bases and 3 bases, there was a span of 12 bases. The germline V gene has CDR1 SGHKS and CDR2 YYEKEE (reference sequence). CDR3 length: 15 residues. The CDR3 spells CASSFRHSNNQPQHF. CDR3 nucleotide sequence: TGTGCCAGCAGCTTTCGGCACAGCAACAATCAGCCCCAGCATTTT.

V gene TRBV2 combines with J gene TRBJ2-2, with no clear D. The V gene lost 2 bases and the J gene lost 4 bases, with 8 bases spanning the gap. The CDR3 consists of 14 residues. Germline CDR1 is SNHLY and CDR2 is FYNNEI. The CDR3 protein is CASSEITSTGELFF. CDR3 nucleotides: TGTGCCAGCAGTGAAATAACGAGCACCGGGGAGCTGTTTTTT.

This clone was counted a few times. The genes are TRBV5-1 and TRBJ1-1; no reliable D call. Germline CDR1 and CDR2: SGHRS and YFSETQ. Trimming left V 3 bases short and J 0 bases short, with 15 bases between. This CDR3 comprises 16 residues. The CDR3 protein is CASSSGPGIMNTEAFF. The CDR3 bases are TGCGCCAGCAGCTCGGGCCCCGGGATCATGAACACTGAAGCTTTCTTT.

The V gene is TRBV14, the J gene TRBJ2-3; TRBD2 matches 12 bases. This CDR3 is 19 amino acids long. V lost 4 bases and J lost 0; bases outside the gene matches: 11. Germline V gene data show CDR1 as SGHDN and CDR2 as FVKESK. CDR3 in amino acids: CASSRWTSGTPSSTDTQYF. CDR3 coding DNA: TGTGCCAGCAGCCGTTGGACTAGCGGGACCCCCTCTAGCACAGATACGCAGTATTTT.

The chain joins TRBV5-6 to TRBJ2-5; 7 bases are a match to TRBD2. Germline V gives CDR1 SGHDT, CDR2 YYEEEE. The CDR3 has 16 amino acids. V lost 2 bases, J lost 9 bases, and 16 bases stayed unmatched. This chain's CDR3 is CASSFTPGRGRSAQYF. Written as DNA, the CDR3 is TGTGCCAGCAGCTTTACACCGGGACGCGGGAGATCGGCCCAGTACTTC.

V is TRBV2 and J is TRBJ1-1; D remains unclear. CDR1 is SNHLY, CDR2 FYNNEI, per germline. The V end lost 5 bases, the J end lost 5 bases, and 24 bases lay between the germline ends. The CDR3 runs to 17 residues. Here the CDR3 reads CASSLPLEIQEATEAFF. The CDR3 DNA follows: TGTGCCAGCAGTCTCCCTTTGGAGATTCAAGAGGCGACTGAAGCTTTCTTT.

The rearrangement uses TRBV27 and TRBJ2-7; 9 nucleotides match TRBD2. Germline V gene data show CDR1 as MNHEY and CDR2 as SMNVEV (reference sequence). This CDR3 has 14 amino acids. The V gene end was trimmed by 5 bases and the J gene end by 9 bases; junction bases not matched to a gene: 11. In DNA form, the CDR3 reads TGTGCCAGCAGTCCTGGAGCGGGAGGTTTGGGGCAGTACTTC. Its protein product is CASSPGAGGLGQYF.

Worth noting for this clone: This same CDR3 is encoded by further DNA sequences in the sample. CDR3 sequence (DNA): TGTGCCAGCAGCTTAACTAGCGGGAGCTACGAGCAGTACTTC. This codes for CASSLTSGSYEQYF. This chain uses TRBV11-3 with TRBJ2-7, with 11 bases that match TRBD2. The CDR3 is 14 residues long. CDR1 is SGHNT, CDR2 YENEEA, per germline. J was trimmed by 3 bases and V by 2 bases; bases with no gene match: 0.

This rearrangement joins TRBV6-5 to TRBJ2-7, with a weak D call TRBD2 (7 bases). The germline V gene encodes CDR1 MNHEY and CDR2 SVGAGI. The CDR3 totals 13 residues. Trimming removed 6 bases at V and 4 bases at J, with 13 bases between. Here the CDR3 reads CASRRGEGYEQYF. The CDR3, as DNA: TGTGCCAGCAGGAGGGGGGAGGGGTACGAGCAGTACTTC.

The chain joins TRBV10-3 to TRBJ2-2; weak D call: TRBD2 (5 bases). The CDR3 is 14 amino acids. V lost 0 bases and J lost 6, with 8 bases in between. Germline V gene data show CDR1 as ENHRY and CDR2 as SYGVKD. The CDR3 loop reads CAISESGVAGELFF. CDR3 DNA sequence: TGTGCCATCAGTGAGTCGGGAGTTGCCGGGGAGCTGTTTTTT.

This chain connects TRBV6-1 to TRBJ2-1; the D call may be TRBD1 or TRBD2 (5 bases each). The ends were cut back, 8 bases at V and 5 bases at J, with 13 bases in the middle. The CDR3 has 13 amino acids. Germline values: CDR1 MNHNS, CDR2 SASEGT. CDR3 loop: CASGGRADNEQFF. CDR3 nucleotide sequence: TGTGCCAGCGGGGGAAGGGCCGACAATGAGCAGTTCTTC.

The chain recombines TRBV19 with TRBJ2-3; 7 bases fit TRBD1. The V segment lost 4 bases and the J segment 2 bases; nucleotides outside the gene matches: 6. CDR1 and CDR2 (germline): LNHDA, SQIVND (reference sequence). This CDR3 is 15 amino acids long. The CDR3 loop is CASSNRQGLTDTQYF. The CDR3 DNA sequence: TGTGCCAGTAGTAATAGACAGGGTCTCACAGATACGCAGTATTTT.

The rearrangement links TRBV6-1 to TRBJ2-7; D might be TRBD1 (6 bases). The length of the CDR3 is 11 residues. Germline V gene lookup returns CDR1 MNHNS and CDR2 SASEGT. CDR3 nucleotides: TGTGTAACAGGGCACAACTACGAGCAGTACTTC. Amino acid sequence: CVTGHNYEQYF.